These T cell receptor beta chains were read from a single sample in a study of blood T cell repertoires in COVID-19. Method: immunoSEQ multiplex PCR; TCRdb's copy keeps in-frame clones and lacks some. The sample lists about 58,000 clones, about 84% seen once, with roughly 4.7% in the top ten. The sample taken for sequencing was peripheral blood. Every receptor here comes from a man aged 35 to 55 with active COVID-19. Each CDR3 is given with its conserved first and last residue. The order of the fields is D gene, J gene, V gene, clone size, CDR3 DNA, CDR3 protein. D genes are given only for firm matches. The size field is filled for only some rows; it gives once, few, many or a size class.

>TRBD1|TRBJ2-5|TRBV19|-
TGTGCCAGTGGAGGTGGGACAGGGACCTTTGGGACCCAGTACTTC
CASGGGTGTFGTQYF
>-|TRBJ1-2|TRBV5-1|-
TGCGCCAGCAGCTTGACGACTTCAGATCAAGGCTATGGCTACACCTTC
CASSLTTSDQGYGYTF
>TRBD2|TRBJ2-7|TRBV28|many
TGTGCCAGCAGCTCCGGGACTAGCGTTTCCTACGAGCAGTACTTC
CASSSGTSVSYEQYF
>TRBD2|TRBJ2-1|TRBV6-5|-
TGTGCCAGCAGTACCGGGACTAGCGGGGGGTATGAGCAGTTCTTC
CASSTGTSGGYEQFF
>TRBD1|TRBJ2-7|TRBV27|-
TGTGCCAGCAGTTGGGACAGGGGGCGCGAGCAGTACTTC
CASSWDRGREQYF
>TRBD1|TRBJ2-1|TRBV11-1|-
TGTGCCAGCACACGACAGGGCTCCTACAATGAGCAGTTCTTC
CASTRQGSYNEQFF
>TRBD2|TRBJ2-1|TRBV10-3|-
TGTGCCATCAGGGGCTCGGGGGAGCGGGGATACAATGAGCAGTTCTTC
CAIRGSGERGYNEQFF
>-|TRBJ1-5|TRBV28|-
TGTGCCAGCAGTTTCCCGTCAGGGCCCCAGCATTTT
CASSFPSGPQHF
>TRBD2|TRBJ2-1|TRBV19|medium-sized
TGTGCCAGTAGCTCTAGCGGGAGAAGCTCCTACAATGAGCAGTTCTTC
CASSSSGRSSYNEQFF
>-|TRBJ1-4|TRBV28|-
TGTGCCAGCAGTTTGAGGCACTCCGGGGCTAATGAAAAACTGTTTTTT
CASSLRHSGANEKLFF
>-|TRBJ1-1|TRBV2|-
TGTGCCAGCAGTGAGGGGGAGGTGGCTTTCTTT
CASSEGEVAFF
>-|TRBJ1-1|TRBV6-1|-
TGTGCCAGCAGTGAAAGGATGACTTCGGAAGCTTTCTTT
CASSERMTSEAFF
>TRBD1|TRBJ2-3|TRBV5-1|-
TGCGCCAGCAGGGAATGGACAGGGGCCGGGGATACGCAGTATTTT
CASREWTGAGDTQYF
>TRBD1|TRBJ1-2|TRBV11-2|-
TGTGCCAGCAGCTCAGGACAGGGGGTTTCCCGGGGCTACACCTTC
CASSSGQGVSRGYTF
>TRBD1|TRBJ2-7|TRBV2|-
TGTGCCAGCAGTGGGGGACAGCTCTACGAGCAGTACTTC
CASSGGQLYEQYF
>TRBD1|TRBJ2-7|TRBV5-1|-
TGCGCCAGCAGCTTAGGGACAGGGACTGTCTACGAGCAGTACTTC
CASSLGTGTVYEQYF
>-|TRBJ2-2|TRBV3-1/TRBV3-2|-
TGTGCCAGCAGCCAAGCTCGAGGCGGGGAGCTGTTTTTT
CASSQARGGELFF
>TRBD2|TRBJ2-5|TRBV5-5|-
TGTGCCAGCAGTTGGGGACTAGGTAGCGAGACCCAGTACTTC
CASSWGLGSETQYF
>-|TRBJ1-1|TRBV5-1|-
TGCGCCAGCAGCTTGGGAGACACCCCGAACACTGAAGCTTTCTTT
CASSLGDTPNTEAFF
>TRBD2|TRBJ2-7|TRBV6-5|-
TGTGCCAGCAGTTACTCGATAGGACTAGGCTACGAGCAGTACTTC
CASSYSIGLGYEQYF
>-|TRBJ1-1|TRBV25-1|-
TGTGCCAGCAGTGCATCGTCGGCGGGGGTCACTGAAGCTTTCTTT
CASSASSAGVTEAFF
>-|TRBJ2-7|TRBV29-1|-
TGCAGCGTTGAAGATCGGCGGAGGTGGGACGAGCAGTACTTC
CSVEDRRRWDEQYF
>TRBD2|TRBJ2-7|TRBV7-8|-
TGTGCCAGCAGCTTAGGGGCTAGCGGGAGCTCCTACGAGCAGTACTTC
CASSLGASGSSYEQYF
>-|TRBJ1-3|TRBV30|-
TGTGCCTGGAGACGTATCGGTGGAAACACCATATATTTT
CAWRRIGGNTIYF
>-|TRBJ2-7|TRBV10-3|-
TGTGCCATCAGTGAGTGGCAGGGGAGAGGAGAGCAGTACTTC
CAISEWQGRGEQYF
>-|TRBJ2-1|TRBV19|-
TGTGCCAGTACACGGACAGATTACAATGAGCAGTTCTTC
CASTRTDYNEQFF
>TRBD2|TRBJ2-1|TRBV27|-
TGTGCCAGCAGTTTATCCACTAGCGGAGAGCAGTTCTTC
CASSLSTSGEQFF
>-|TRBJ1-4|TRBV5-1|once
TGCGCCAGCAGCTTGGGCGATGGGAGGGCGAATGAAAAACTGTTTTTT
CASSLGDGRANEKLFF
>TRBD1|TRBJ2-7|TRBV18|-
TGTGCCAGCTCACTCCGGACAGGGTCACTCTACGAGCAGTACTTC
CASSLRTGSLYEQYF
>-|TRBJ2-7|TRBV5-1|few
TGCGCCAGCAGCTTTTCCCCAGGGGAAGCCGAGCAGTACTTC
CASSFSPGEAEQYF
>TRBD2|TRBJ2-5|TRBV5-1|-
TGCGCCAGCAGCTTGTTCTCGACTAGCGGGAGTATTGAGGAGACCCAGTACTTC
CASSLFSTSGSIEETQYF
>TRBD2|TRBJ2-3|TRBV11-2|-
TGTGCCAGCAGCTTAGGGACTAGCAGCACAGATACGCAGTATTTT
CASSLGTSSTDTQYF
>TRBD2|TRBJ2-1|TRBV5-3|-
TGTGCCAGAAGCTTTTCGACGACTAGCGGCTCCTACAATGAGCAGTTCTTC
CARSFSTTSGSYNEQFF
>TRBD1|TRBJ1-5|TRBV4-1|-
TGCGCCAGCAGCATTGGACAGGACGGGAGTCAGCCCCAGCATTTT
CASSIGQDGSQPQHF
>TRBD2|TRBJ2-1|TRBV11-2|-
TGTGCCAGCAGCTTCGGACTAGCGGATCTCAATGAGCAGTTCTTC
CASSFGLADLNEQFF
>-|TRBJ1-1|TRBV11-2|-
TGTGCCAGCAGCCTAACCCAATCGTCTATGAACACTGAAGCTTTCTTT
CASSLTQSSMNTEAFF
>TRBD2|TRBJ2-3|TRBV6-4|-
TGTGCCAGCAGCGCCTCCGGGGGGGCAGATACGCAGTATTTT
CASSASGGADTQYF
>-|TRBJ2-5|TRBV7-9|-
TGTGCCAGCAGCTCCCCGGGAGCGGCCCAAGAGACCCAGTACTTC
CASSSPGAAQETQYF
>-|TRBJ2-1|TRBV2|-
TGTGCCAGCAGTCCCGCGACCAGACTAGTAGAGGGTGAGCAGTTCTTC
CASSPATRLVEGEQFF
>-|TRBJ2-1|TRBV3-1/TRBV3-2|-
TGTGCCAGCAGCCAAGTCCCACAGGATGAGCAGTTCTTC
CASSQVPQDEQFF
>-|TRBJ1-2|TRBV12-3/TRBV12-4|-
TGTGCCAGCGGGACTGGCAGGTTGGGTGGCTACACCTTC
CASGTGRLGGYTF
>-|TRBJ1-1|TRBV7-8|-
TGTGCCAGCAGCTTAGCCACCCAGGGTACTGAAGCTTTCTTT
CASSLATQGTEAFF
>-|TRBJ1-1|TRBV4-1|-
TGCGCCAGCAGCCAAGAGTCGAGCACCACTGAAGCTTTCTTT
CASSQESSTTEAFF
>TRBD2|TRBJ2-5|TRBV7-6|-
TGTGCCAGCAGCCAGGGGACTAGATCGTTCGGGACCCAGTACTTC
CASSQGTRSFGTQYF
>TRBD1|TRBJ2-7|TRBV6-6|-
TGTGCCAGCAGGTATACCGGGACAGTCTACGAGCAGTACTTC
CASRYTGTVYEQYF
>-|TRBJ2-5|TRBV5-6|-
TGTGCCAGCAGCTTATCGGGGAATCAAGAGACCCAGTACTTC
CASSLSGNQETQYF
>-|TRBJ2-7|TRBV28|few
TGTGCCAGCAGTTTATTAGGGCAGGGGATCCACGAGCAGTACTTC
CASSLLGQGIHEQYF
>TRBD1|TRBJ2-7|TRBV28|-
TGTGCCAGCAGTAGGGGGGACAGGGTCATGTACGAGCAGTACTTC
CASSRGDRVMYEQYF
>-|TRBJ1-1|TRBV11-2|few
TGTGCCAGCAGCTTAACATGGAACACTGAAGCTTTCTTT
CASSLTWNTEAFF
>TRBD2|TRBJ2-3|TRBV11-2|-
TGTGCCAGCAGCTTATTGCTTCGAGGACTAGCGGGAAGGGAAGATACGCAGTATTTT
CASSLLLRGLAGREDTQYF
>-|TRBJ2-7|TRBV10-3|-
TGTGCCATCAGTGACAGGGCCTACGAGCAGTACTTC
CAISDRAYEQYF
>-|TRBJ2-7|TRBV12-2|few
TGTGCAAGTCGCCCGGGACTAGCGGGCCTTGCTTACGAGCAGTACTTC
CASRPGLAGLAYEQYF
>TRBD1|TRBJ1-2|TRBV28|-
TGTGCCAGCAGTCGTGACTTCAGGGGGAACTATGGCTACACCTTC
CASSRDFRGNYGYTF
>TRBD1|TRBJ1-1|TRBV19|-
TGTGCCAGCCCGGACAGGGGGAACACTGAAGCTTTCTTT
CASPDRGNTEAFF
>-|TRBJ2-2|TRBV5-4|few
TGTGCCAGCAGCTTTGGAGGGGAGACCGGGGAGCTGTTTTTT
CASSFGGETGELFF
>-|TRBJ1-6|TRBV28|-
TGTGCCAGCAGTTTGGGAAGAGGGCACTTTTGGAATTCACCCCTCCACTTT
CASSLGRGHFWNSPLHF
>TRBD2|TRBJ2-3|TRBV10-1|-
TGCGCCAGCAGTGAACTAGCGGGAGGCCCTAGCACAGATACGCAGTATTTT
CASSELAGGPSTDTQYF